This T cell receptor (beta chain) was documented in a study of T cells in localized non-small cell lung cancer. Whole-study results and caveats: With higher T cell density in blood came longer overall survival.

Between the trimmed V and J ends, which lost 1 base and 10 bases, there was a span of 16 bases. CDR1 and CDR2 (germline): SGHDT, YYEEEE. The CDR3 is 14 amino acids. As regards this clone: The antigen is unknown.

Assay: immunoSEQ multiplex PCR; the TCRdb copy retains only in-frame clones and omits some. The profile shows nearly 15,000 clones, around 85% of them singletons. Sequences were derived from peripheral blood, sampled before any cancer treatment. This sequence originates from a woman aged 40-69 years with stage I lung adenocarcinoma. The rearrangement uses TRBV5-6 and TRBJ2-3; either TRBD1 or TRBD2 may fit D (5 bases each). The DNA for the CDR3 is TGTGCCAGCAGCTTGCCGGGAATGTTGGGACCGCAGTATTTT. It encodes CASSLPGMLGPQYF.